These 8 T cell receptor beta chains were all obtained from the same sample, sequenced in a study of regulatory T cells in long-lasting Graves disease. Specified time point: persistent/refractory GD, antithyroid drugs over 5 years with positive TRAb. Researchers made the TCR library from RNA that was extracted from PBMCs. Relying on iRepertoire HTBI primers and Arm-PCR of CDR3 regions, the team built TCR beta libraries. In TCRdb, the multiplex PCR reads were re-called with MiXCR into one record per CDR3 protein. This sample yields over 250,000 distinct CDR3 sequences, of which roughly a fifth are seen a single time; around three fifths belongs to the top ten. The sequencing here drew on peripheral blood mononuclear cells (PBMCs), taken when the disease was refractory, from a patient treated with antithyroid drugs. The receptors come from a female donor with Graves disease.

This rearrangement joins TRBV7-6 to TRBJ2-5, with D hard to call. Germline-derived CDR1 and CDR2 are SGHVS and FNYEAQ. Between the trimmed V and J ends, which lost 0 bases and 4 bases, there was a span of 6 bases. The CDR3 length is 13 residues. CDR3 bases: TGTGCCAGCAGCTTAGCCCAGAGAGAGACCCAGTACTTC. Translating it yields CASSLAQRETQYF.

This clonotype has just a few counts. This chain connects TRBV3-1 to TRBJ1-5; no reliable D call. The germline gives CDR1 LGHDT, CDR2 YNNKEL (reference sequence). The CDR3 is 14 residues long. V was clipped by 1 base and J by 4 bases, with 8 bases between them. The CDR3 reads CASSQGVANQPQHF. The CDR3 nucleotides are TGTGCCAGCAGCCAAGGTGTGGCAAATCAGCCCCAGCATTTT.

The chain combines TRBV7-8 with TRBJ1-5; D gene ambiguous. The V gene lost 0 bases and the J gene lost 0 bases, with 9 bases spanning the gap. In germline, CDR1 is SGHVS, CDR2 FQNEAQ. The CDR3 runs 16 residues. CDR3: CASSLARAYSNQPQHF. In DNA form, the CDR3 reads TGTGCCAGCAGCTTAGCGCGGGCGTATAGCAATCAGCCCCAGCATTTT.

In DNA form, the CDR3 reads TGCAGCGTTGAACAGGGGGACTCCTACGAGCAGTACTTC. This gives the protein CSVEQGDSYEQYF. V and J are TRBV29-1 and TRBJ2-7; 7 nucleotides align to TRBD1. Germline CDR1 reads SQVTM; CDR2 reads ANQGSEA. CDR3 length: 13 residues. V was pared by 2 bases and J by 0 bases, with 1 base of the junction left unmatched.

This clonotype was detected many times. CDR3 in amino acids: CASSPQTGLANYGYTF. CDR3 sequence (DNA): TGTGCCAGCAGCCCCCAGACAGGGTTGGCTAACTATGGCTACACCTTC. V gene TRBV7-2 combines with J gene TRBJ1-2; 7 nucleotides line up with TRBD1. Germline V gene lookup returns CDR1 SGHTA and CDR2 FQGNSA. V gave up 5 bases and J gave up 0 bases; unmatched junction bases: 9. The CDR3 is 16 residues long.

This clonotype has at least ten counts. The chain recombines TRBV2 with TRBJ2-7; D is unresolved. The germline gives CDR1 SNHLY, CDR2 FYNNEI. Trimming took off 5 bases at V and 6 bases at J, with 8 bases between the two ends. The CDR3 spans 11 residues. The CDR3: CASSPSTEQYF. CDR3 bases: TGTGCCAGCAGTCCAAGTACCGAGCAGTACTTC.

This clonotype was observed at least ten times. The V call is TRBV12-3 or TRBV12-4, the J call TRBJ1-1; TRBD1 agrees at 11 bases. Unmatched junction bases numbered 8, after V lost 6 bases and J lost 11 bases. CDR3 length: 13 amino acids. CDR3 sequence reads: CASRPWTGGRAFF. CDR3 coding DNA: TGTGCCAGCAGACCCTGGACAGGGGGCAGGGCTTTCTTT.

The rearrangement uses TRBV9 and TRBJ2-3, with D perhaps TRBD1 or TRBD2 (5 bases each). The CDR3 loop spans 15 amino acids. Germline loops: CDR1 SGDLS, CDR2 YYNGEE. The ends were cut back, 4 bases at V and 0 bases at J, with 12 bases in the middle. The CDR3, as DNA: TGTGCCAGCAGCCGGGGTAGGGGAAGCACAGATACGCAGTATTTT. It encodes CASSRGRGSTDTQYF.